This T cell receptor (beta chain) emerged from a study of neoadjuvant anti-PD-1 for oral cavity cancer. Study information: Patients without progression got a fourth dose around day 43.

To note about this clone: The target antigen is unknown.

Study-wide results and caveats: Treg/Th17 ratio rose with pretreatment blood and fell with post-treatment tumor TCRbeta clonality.

Trimming at V came to 7 bases and at J to 7 bases, leaving 8 bases not matched to a gene. CDR1 is SGDLS and CDR2 is YYNGEE in the germline V gene. The CDR3 sequence is 15 residues long. The protocol was immunoSEQ multiplex PCR, while the TCRdb copy is restricted to in-frame clones and leaves out a portion. The data contain about 14,000 clones, about 61% of them singletons. The sequence was collected from a person between 40 and 79 years old with oral cavity squamous cell carcinoma. This rearrangement joins TRBV9 to TRBJ2-1, with 13 bases identical to TRBD2. The material sequenced was PBMCs, taken before nivolumab (anti-PD-1) treatment. The CDR3: CASGVETSGRNEQFF. The CDR3 DNA follows: TGTGCCAGCGGGGTGGAGACTAGCGGGAGGAATGAGCAGTTCTTC.